The sequence of this TCR beta chain was determined in a study of blood T cell repertoires in COVID-19. Libraries were prepared by immunoSEQ multiplex PCR; TCRdb keeps only in-frame clonotypes and omits some of them. The sample holds about 300,000 clones, over 70% seen once. The CDR3 sequence is 16 residues long. CDR1 and CDR2 (germline): MNHEY, SMNVEV (reference sequence). V lost 2 bases, J lost 0 bases, and 13 bases lay in between. This clonotype originated in a woman in her forties or fifties with acute or convalescent COVID-19. Source material: peripheral blood. This rearrangement joins TRBV27 to TRBJ1-1; D call uncertain. The CDR3 region has the DNA TGTGCCAGCAGTTTACAGGTAGGATACATGAACACTGAAGCTTTCTTT. Encoded protein: CASSLQVGYMNTEAFF.